This T cell receptor (beta chain) was retrieved from a study of cytomegalovirus exposure and HLA in healthy donors. The PCR had 60 Vbeta and 13 Jbeta primers. Method: immunoSEQ multiplex PCR; TCRdb's copy keeps in-frame clones and lacks some. The sample holds some 170,000 clones; about four fifths are singletons and the top ten take roughly 1.6%. V gave up 6 bases and J gave up 7 bases; unmatched junction bases: 7. The germline V gene encodes CDR1 MDHEN and CDR2 SYDVKM. The CDR3 runs to 13 residues. The clonotype comes from a girl aged 10 to 17 in good health and CMV-seropositive. The sample consisted of PBMCs. This chain joins TRBV28 and TRBJ1-2; 8 nucleotides align to TRBD1. The CDR3: CASRYGQGLGYTF. The DNA of the CDR3 is TGTGCCAGCAGATATGGACAGGGTCTTGGCTACACCTTC.